This T cell receptor beta chain was sequenced in a study of neurological immune-mediated disorders. Study outcomes and limitations: CDR3 amino acid sequences found in expanded clones were never shared across subjects, suggesting private repertoires in all groups.

The time point is: technical triplicate 1. 5'RACE employing 10-nucleotide random UMIs yielded the cDNA. Each sequencing run yielded over 170 million TCR-beta sequences from 15-18 subjects. From the 5' RACE reads, TCRdb called clonotypes with MiXCR, one entry per CDR3 protein. This table holds roughly 41,000 distinct CDR3 sequences, over 8.5% found once. V lost 3 bases to trimming and J lost 2 bases, with 10 bases between them. The CDR3 runs 14 residues. This clonotype came up many times. Its antigen is unidentified. The chain is built from TRBV12-3 or TRBV12-4 and TRBJ2-5; D may be TRBD1 (6 bases). The origin of this receptor is a man aged 55 to 69 with HTLV-1-associated myelopathy (HAM/TSP). The sample taken for sequencing was PBMCs. The chain's CDR3 is CASSFYGQQETQYF. CDR3 DNA: TGTGCCAGCAGTTTTTATGGACAGCAAGAGACCCAGTACTTC.